These T cell receptor beta chains were read from a single sample in a study of beta chain features in type 1 diabetes. Measured with immunoSEQ multiplex PCR; TCRdb has only the in-frame clones, and not every one. Of around 150,000 clones listed, around a tenth are singletons. Sequenced sample: central memory CD4+ T cells from blood. Every receptor here comes from a young man with type 1 diabetes. Both conserved end residues are part of each CDR3. Each record gives: D gene, V gene, clone size, J gene, CDR3 protein, CDR3 DNA. The D gene is left open where the match is weak. The listing skips clone size in some rows; elsewhere it reads once, few, many or a size class.

>TRBD1|TRBV28|few|TRBJ1-3
CASIPHGQAGNTIYF
TGTGCCAGCATCCCTCACGGACAGGCTGGAAACACCATATATTTT
>TRBD2|TRBV15|NA|TRBJ2-7
CASRLAGGNEQYF
TGTGCCAGTCGACTAGCGGGAGGGAACGAGCAGTACTTC
>NA|TRBV28|few|TRBJ2-3
CASSRSASPRYF
TGTGCCAGCAGTCGATCAGCGTCACCGCGGTATTTT
>NA|TRBV4-2|few|TRBJ2-3
CASSQLKTGSGTDTQYF
TGTGCCAGCAGCCAACTGAAAACCGGGAGTGGAACAGATACGCAGTATTTT
>NA|TRBV9|NA|TRBJ2-5
CASSDLSATQYF
TGTGCCAGCAGCGACTTGAGTGCGACCCAGTACTTC
>TRBD1|TRBV6-5|NA|TRBJ2-5
CASRQLRGRGETQYF
TGTGCCAGCAGACAATTGAGGGGGCGCGGAGAGACCCAGTACTTC
>NA|TRBV18|NA|TRBJ1-1
CASSPFSGGADTEAFF
TGTGCCAGCTCACCGTTCAGTGGGGGGGCGGACACTGAAGCTTTCTTT
>NA|TRBV2|few|TRBJ2-7
CASSPTGISYEQYF
TGTGCCAGCAGTCCTACAGGGATCTCGTACGAGCAGTACTTC
>TRBD1|TRBV10-3|NA|TRBJ2-6
CAMGTVRSGANVLTF
TGTGCCATGGGGACAGTAAGATCTGGGGCCAACGTCCTGACTTTC
>TRBD2|TRBV6-5|NA|TRBJ2-7
CASSYSTSGSYEQYF
TGTGCCAGCAGTTACTCGACTAGCGGGAGTTACGAGCAGTACTTC
>NA|TRBV6-5|NA|TRBJ1-3
CASSYLNTIYF
TGTGCCAGCAGTTACCTGAACACCATATATTTT